This TCR beta chain was observed in a study of somatic mutations in cytotoxic T cells in rheumatoid arthritis. For the study at large: Flow cytometric sorting isolated some V beta antibody-stained T-cell populations at nearly 100% purity, and among them were V beta1+ cells that underwent TCRB sequencing.

The CDR3 spans 16 residues. Per germline, CDR1 KGHSH and CDR2 LQKENI. J gave up 2 bases and V 6 bases, and 5 bases lay outside the gene matches. In the case of this clone: Its antigen is currently unknown.

This table comes from immunoSEQ multiplex PCR, and its TCRdb copy is limited to in-frame clones, with some not included. Seen here are around 16,000 clones, nearly 80% observed once, and the top ten hold about a sixth. Study-level points and caveats: An age-related increase in CD8+ clonality was seen in rheumatoid arthritis patients but not in healthy controls.

This receptor was obtained from an adult with rheumatoid arthritis. The chain uses TRBV18 and TRBJ2-3, with TRBD2 matching 13 bases. The source material was CD8+ T cells sorted from blood. CDR3 bases: TGTGCCAGCTCCCCGACTAGCGGGGGGCTCACAGATACGCAGTATTTT. Its protein product is CASSPTSGGLTDTQYF.